This T cell receptor beta chain was captured by sequencing in a study of blood T cell repertoires in COVID-19 (dated by TCRdb to between 2020 and 2021). Regarding the study in general: Samples covering the acute and convalescent phases of COVID-19 were provided by collaborators in the United States, Italy and Spain. The material from the prospective study consisted of cDNA or gDNA derived from T cells, B-cell-depleted T cells, or PBMCs. Deeply sampled blood TCRbeta repertoires from subjects exposed to, actively infected with, or recovered from COVID-19 were included in the dataset. The repertoires were released in a freely available public database intended as a resource for research on the immune response to SARS-CoV-2. Samples were obtained from the ongoing ImmuneRACE study (first 160 participants) and from over 1,000 subjects provided by 6 global collaborators. Sample metadata almost always included a de-identified subject ID, COVID-19 status, age in years and sex. HLA class I and class II types, where available, came from metadata supplied by the sample provider rather than from assay-based typing. General conclusions and limits of the study: Clinical and demographic metadata were provided uncurated, with the amount varying by source and participant.

Based on the germline V gene, the CDR1 and CDR2 sequences are SGHRS and YFSETQ. For this chain, trimming is 0 bases at the V end and 2 bases at the J end, and the number of junction bases without a gene match is 3. Reading from cysteine to phenylalanine, the CDR3 counts 15 amino acids. Kept here is only the CDR3 DNA, which spans 45 bases and is read in frame from base 1. The immunoSEQ Assay, a bias-controlled multiplex PCR, was used to amplify TCRbeta CDR3 regions from genomic DNA. For the original study's pipeline: Within the assay, amplification of reference gene primers was used to estimate how many nucleated cells each sample contained. Sequence reads were collapsed and filtered to measure the absolute abundance of every unique TCRbeta CDR3 rearrangement. For each sample, productive Simpson clonality was calculated as the square root of Simpson's diversity index across productive rearrangements. TCRdb carries this immuneACCESS record with in-frame sequences only. Its versions omit some clonotypes, under half of them owing to an unresolved V gene in the studies checked, with the rest unexplained. The D gene and trimming were derived from the DNA, and the V and J assignments and clone size from that table. The sample table shows about 350,000 clones, and 85% to 90% are seen once. The ten largest clones take up just under 7.5% of the sample.

In regard to this clone: The antigen it binds to is not known. There are no base qualities to consult, and no much larger clone falls within one base.

At one collaborating source in Seattle, patients were enrolled during active infection and were followed longitudinally through the course of disease. Each collaborating institution followed its own protocols to collect whole blood in K2EDTA tubes. Collaborator samples were shipped for TCRbeta analysis as frozen whole blood, isolated PBMCs, or DNA extracted from either sample type. Source material: peripheral blood. The V gene is TRBV5-1 and the J gene is TRBJ2-3; 7 nucleotides in the junction match TRBD1. This clonotype was sampled from a woman in her 70s with COVID-19, enrolled during active disease. At the DNA level, the sequence is TGCGCCAGCAGCTTGGGAACAGGGGTCACAGATACGCAGTATTTT. This codes for CASSLGTGVTDTQYF.